The 2 T cell receptor beta chains reported below all come from one sample, sequenced in a study of identical twins. A single record per CDR3 protein comes from TCRdb applying MiXCR to the 5' RACE reads. The repertoire holds 1.5 million to 2 million distinct CDR3 sequences, with more than 30% as singletons. Sequencing used cord blood. These receptors came from a newborn girl in good health.

This chain joins TRBV6-6 and TRBJ1-5; the match to TRBD1 covers 8 bases. This CDR3 region has 17 residues. The ends lost 2 bases at V and 2 bases at J; junction bases unmatched: 8. CDR1 and CDR2 (germline): MNHNY, SVGAGI (reference sequence). For the CDR3, the DNA is TGTGCCAGCAGTTACGGACAGGGTTGGGGTGGCAATCAGCCCCAGCATTTT. Encoded protein: CASSYGQGWGGNQPQHF.

This clonotype was seen a handful of times. V gene TRBV5-1 combines with J gene TRBJ2-5, with TRBD2 identical over 9 bases. With 2 bases clipped from V and 4 bases from J, the junction kept 6 bases outside the gene matches. The CDR3 spans 15 residues. The germline V gene has CDR1 SGHRS and CDR2 YFSETQ. The CDR3 DNA follows: TGCGCCAGCAGCTTCCGGACTAGCGTGTCAGAGACCCAGTACTTC. Its translation is CASSFRTSVSETQYF.